One and the same sample provided the 29 T cell receptor beta chains below, sequenced in a study of T cell changes during pregnancy in multiple sclerosis. Some clones are missing from TCRdb's copy, which holds only in-frame ones; the method was immunoSEQ multiplex PCR. This table holds approximately 69,000 clones, about 94% found once. This specimen consisted of peripheral blood, obtained in the third trimester of pregnancy. The source is a female donor with multiple sclerosis, enrolled in a pregnancy study.

The chain couples TRBV5-5 to TRBJ2-5; D is uncertain. The germline V gene encodes CDR1 SGHKS and CDR2 YYEKEE (reference sequence). V lost 2 bases, J lost 4 bases, and 9 bases lay in between. The CDR3 totals 13 residues. Here the CDR3 DNA reads TGTGCCAGCAGCTTCGTCCCGAGAGAGACCCAGTACTTC. Translating gives CASSFVPRETQYF.

This chain connects TRBV10-3 to TRBJ1-3, with D perhaps TRBD1 (6 bases). Per germline, CDR1 ENHRY and CDR2 SYGVKD. This CDR3 has 17 amino acids. Trimming removed 10 bases at V and 5 bases at J, with 27 bases between. CDR3 loop: CANGPRQAILRRNTIYF. CDR3 sequence (DNA): TGTGCCAACGGCCCTCGACAGGCGATTCTCCGGCGAAACACCATATATTTT.

The chain links TRBV4-2 to TRBJ1-5; no clear D. Germline V gives CDR1 LGHNA, CDR2 YNFKEQ. CDR3 size: 15 residues. V lost 0 bases and J 5 bases, leaving 11 bases between the germline ends. In DNA, the CDR3 is TGTGCCAGCAGCCAAGATCACGGCGGTTATCAGCCCCAGCATTTT. Amino acid sequence: CASSQDHGGYQPQHF.

The J gene is TRBJ1-2, the V gene TRBV6-5; 9 nucleotides line up with TRBD1. The length of the CDR3 is 15 residues. Unmatched junction bases numbered 12, after V lost 6 bases and J lost 7 bases. Germline V gene data show CDR1 as MNHEY and CDR2 as SVGAGI. Written as DNA, the CDR3 is TGTGCCAGCAGCCGTAACAGGGGGCCTCAGGCTGGCTACACCTTC. Protein product: CASSRNRGPQAGYTF.

The rearrangement links TRBV6-4 to TRBJ1-2, with a weak D call TRBD1 (5 bases). CDR1 and CDR2 from the germline V gene are MRHNA and SNTAGT. The CDR3 has 13 amino acids. V was pared by 7 bases and J by 4 bases, with 13 bases between. CDR3 in amino acids: CASKVRAGYGYTF. CDR3 DNA: TGTGCCAGCAAGGTCAGGGCCGGCTATGGCTACACCTTC.

The gene calls are TRBV4-3 and TRBJ2-3; 10 positions match TRBD1. The CDR3 runs 16 residues. CDR1 LGHNA and CDR2 YSLEER come from the germline V gene. The V gene end was trimmed by 2 bases and the J gene end by 2 bases; junction bases not matched to a gene: 4. Here the CDR3 reads CASSQRDRGLTDTQYF. CDR3 in DNA: TGCGCCAGCAGCCAACGGGACAGGGGCCTCACAGATACGCAGTATTTT.

This sequence joins TRBV7-9 and TRBJ2-1, with D possibly matching TRBD1 (5 bases). There are 15 residues in the CDR3. Germline V gene sequence: CDR1 SEHNR, CDR2 FQNEAQ (reference sequence). V lost 5 bases and J lost 4, with 15 bases in between. The CDR3 DNA follows: TGTGCCAGCAGCCCAACAGGCAGCCCATACAATGAGCAGTTCTTC. Protein: CASSPTGSPYNEQFF.

V usage is TRBV12-5 and J usage is TRBJ2-5; D is undetermined. CDR3 length equals 15 residues. V gave up 7 bases and J gave up 0 bases, with 15 bases separating them. Germline-derived CDR1 and CDR2 are LGHNT and FRNRAP. CDR3 sequence reads: CASANLPDYQETQYF. For the CDR3, the DNA is TGTGCTAGTGCCAACCTCCCAGATTACCAAGAGACCCAGTACTTC.

The chain is built from TRBV11-2 and TRBJ1-1; 8 bases match TRBD1. V lost 5 bases to trimming and J lost 6 bases; unmatched junction nucleotides: 5. The CDR3 loop spans 13 amino acids. Germline CDR1 and CDR2: SGHAT and FQNNGV. CDR3 nucleotide sequence: TGTGCCAGCAGCCGACAGGGGAAGGCTGAAGCTTTCTTT. This sequence encodes CASSRQGKAEAFF.

The rearrangement joins TRBV6-5 to TRBJ1-1, with 11 bases fitting TRBD1. There are 12 residues in the CDR3. Germline V CDR1 and CDR2: MNHEY, SVGAGI. V lost 4 bases and J lost 11; bases outside the gene matches: 3. DNA for the CDR3: TGTGCCAGCAGTTCGGACAGGGGGCTTGCTTTCTTT. As protein: CASSSDRGLAFF.

The genes are TRBV2 and TRBJ1-2; 9 bases match TRBD1. Germline loops: CDR1 SNHLY, CDR2 FYNNEI. This CDR3 is 14 amino acids long. The trim removed 6 bases at V and 6 bases at J, leaving 8 bases unmatched. The CDR3 region is CASSSGGTGHGYTF. The CDR3 DNA is TGTGCCAGCAGCTCAGGGGGGACAGGGCATGGCTACACCTTC. Using reference TRBV2 and TRBJ1-2 for the parts outside the CDR3, the full variable domain is EPEVTQTPSHQVTQMGQEVILRCVPISNHLYFYWYRQILGQKVEFLVSFYNNEISEKSEIFDDQFSVERPDGSNFTLKIRSTKLEDSAMYFCASSSGGTGHGYTFGSGTRLTVV.

This sequence joins TRBV4-3 and TRBJ2-6; 8 bases fit TRBD1. The CDR3 is 20 amino acids. V gave up 0 bases and J gave up 0 bases; unmatched junction bases: 10. Germline V CDR1 and CDR2: LGHNA, YSLEER. The CDR3 DNA sequence: TGCGCCAGCAGCCAAGACCGAGGACAGGGACTCTTCTCTGGGGCCAACGTCCTGACTTTC. This translates into CASSQDRGQGLFSGANVLTF.

The chain joins TRBV15 to TRBJ2-1; D may be TRBD1 or TRBD2 (5 bases each). CDR1 and CDR2 (germline): LNHNV, YYDKDF (reference sequence). V was shortened by 5 bases and J by 7 bases, with 9 bases between the two germline ends. CDR3 length: 12 residues. For the CDR3, the DNA is TGTGCCACCAGCCGAGGGGCGAATGAGCAGTTCTTC. Its protein is CATSRGANEQFF.

The chain is built from TRBV19 and TRBJ2-2; the D gene is possibly TRBD2 (5 bases). The CDR3 consists of 14 residues. CDR1 and CDR2 (germline): LNHDA, SQIVND (reference sequence). V gave up 8 bases and J gave up 4 bases, with 14 bases separating them. CDR3 nucleotides: TGTGCCAGTCAAATTCTCAGCGGCACCGGGGAGCTGTTTTTT. Encoded protein: CASQILSGTGELFF. The full variable domain, completed using reference TRBV19 and TRBJ2-2, is DGGITQSPKYLFRKEGQNVTLSCEQNLNHDAMYWYRQDPGQGLRLIYYSQIVNDFQKGDIAEGYSVSREKKESFPLTVTSAQKNPTAFYLCASQILSGTGELFFGEGSRLTVL.

This chain connects TRBV7-8 to TRBJ2-3; 10 nucleotides match TRBD2. CDR1 and CDR2 (germline): SGHVS, FQNEAQ. This CDR3 is 19 amino acids long. Unmatched junction bases numbered 14, after V lost 5 bases and J lost 0 bases. In nucleotides, the CDR3 is TGTGCCAGCAGCCCCCCTTGGGGAGTTAGCGGGGGGAGCACAGATACGCAGTATTTT. This encodes CASSPPWGVSGGSTDTQYF.

This clone was seen a single time. This chain connects TRBV7-9 to TRBJ2-1; 12 bases line up with TRBD2. The CDR3 has 19 residues. CDR1 is SEHNR, CDR2 FQNEAQ, per germline (reference sequence). V shed 0 bases and J 8 bases; nucleotides not matched to a gene: 14. The CDR3 bases are TGTGCCAGCAGCTTAGCCGGTGTACTAGCGGGGGGCCTCAGGGATGAGCAGTTCTTC. It codes for CASSLAGVLAGGLRDEQFF.

This sequence joins TRBV7-2 and TRBJ2-3, with D possibly TRBD2 on 6 matching bases. Trimming shortened V by 5 bases and J by 0 bases, and 15 bases separated the two germline ends. This CDR3 spans 16 amino acids. Germline CDR1 reads SGHTA; CDR2 reads FQGNSA. CDR3 sequence: CASSPSSVSSTDTQYF. In DNA form, the CDR3 reads TGTGCCAGCAGCCCCTCTAGCGTATCTAGCACAGATACGCAGTATTTT.

J is TRBJ2-3 and V is TRBV7-9; the match to TRBD2 covers 7 bases. CDR3 length: 14 amino acids. V lost 5 bases and J lost 4; bases outside the gene matches: 6. CDR1 and CDR2 (germline): SEHNR, FQNEAQ (reference sequence). The CDR3 reads CASSQRLAPDTQYF. The CDR3 DNA reads TGTGCCAGCAGCCAAAGACTAGCCCCAGATACGCAGTATTTT.

This chain links TRBV6-5 with TRBJ2-7; TRBD1 is a possible D gene (6 bases). Germline values: CDR1 MNHEY, CDR2 SVGAGI. CDR3 length equals 15 residues. V dropped 9 bases and J dropped 0 bases, with 18 bases sitting between them. The CDR3 DNA reads as TGTGCCAGTTATACTAACAGGGAGTTCTCCTACGAGCAGTACTTC. Protein: CASYTNREFSYEQYF.

The genes are TRBV15 and TRBJ2-7; D is perhaps TRBD2 (6 bases). V was cut by 4 bases and J by 3 bases, with 13 bases left in between. This CDR3 spans 14 amino acids. Germline CDR1 is LNHNV and CDR2 is YYDKDF (reference sequence). CDR3 DNA sequence: TGTGCCACCAGCACCCCCGGAGGGTACTACGAGCAGTACTTC. Translated, it gives CATSTPGGYYEQYF.

This clone appeared once. The rearrangement uses TRBV4-1 and TRBJ2-1; 12 nucleotides line up with TRBD2. CDR1 is MGHRA, CDR2 YSYEKL, per germline. This CDR3 is 17 amino acids long. V trimming: 4 bases; J trimming: 7 bases; junction bases outside the gene matches: 11. The CDR3 here is CASSREPSGGAFNEQFF. CDR3 nucleotide sequence: TGCGCCAGCAGCCGAGAGCCTAGCGGGGGGGCCTTTAATGAGCAGTTCTTC.

J is TRBJ1-6 and V is TRBV5-6, with D uncertain. This CDR3 is 14 amino acids long. Germline loops: CDR1 SGHDT, CDR2 YYEEEE. V lost 4 bases and J lost 7, with 12 bases in between. This chain's CDR3 is CASSLRSSNSPLHF. The CDR3 DNA is TGTGCCAGCAGCCTCCGGTCCTCCAATTCACCCCTCCACTTT.

The rearrangement links TRBV11-2 to TRBJ1-2; 7 bases match TRBD1. The CDR3 has 14 amino acids. Losses at the gene ends were 1 base for V and 7 bases for J; bases not matched to a gene: 6. Germline-derived CDR1 and CDR2 are SGHAT and FQNNGV. The CDR3 sequence: CASSLVEGAFGYTF. The CDR3 bases are TGTGCCAGCAGCTTAGTTGAGGGGGCCTTTGGCTACACCTTC.

The gene calls are TRBV7-3 and TRBJ2-1, with 13 nucleotides matching TRBD2. CDR1 and CDR2 from the germline V gene are SGHTA and FQGTGA. The trim removed 2 bases at V and 3 bases at J, leaving 16 bases unmatched. The CDR3 is 21 residues long. CDR3 DNA sequence: TGTGCCAGCAGCTTAGTCCCACTAGCGGGGGGGACCTCGAGGGACTACAATGAGCAGTTCTTC. It codes for CASSLVPLAGGTSRDYNEQFF.

The chain couples TRBV7-9 to TRBJ1-5; 9 nucleotides match TRBD1. CDR1 and CDR2 (germline): SEHNR, FQNEAQ (reference sequence). The trim removed 5 bases at V and 7 bases at J, leaving 6 bases unmatched. The CDR3 spans 14 residues. The CDR3 region is CASSPGTGTQPQHF. CDR3 bases: TGTGCCAGCAGCCCCGGGACAGGGACGCAGCCCCAGCATTTT. The full variable domain, rest sourced from reference TRBV7-9 and TRBJ1-5, is DTGVSQNPRHKITKRGQNVTFRCDPISEHNRLYWYRQTLGQGPEFLTYFQNEAQLEKSRLLSDRFSAERPKGSFSTLEIQRTEQGDSAMYLCASSPGTGTQPQHFGDGTRLSIL.

The rearrangement joins TRBV5-6 to TRBJ1-5; weak D call: TRBD1 (6 bases). Trimming removed 4 bases from V and 5 bases from J, with 16 bases in between. This CDR3 region has 15 residues. The germline gives CDR1 SGHDT, CDR2 YYEEEE. DNA of the CDR3: TGTGCCAGCAGCCGCTACCGGGACACCCATCAGCCCCAGCATTTT. Its protein product is CASSRYRDTHQPQHF.

This chain connects TRBV7-3 to TRBJ1-6, with D perhaps TRBD1 (6 bases). This CDR3 has 15 residues. Germline V gene sequence: CDR1 SGHTA, CDR2 FQGTGA. The germline V and J ends were trimmed by 8 bases and 3 bases, with 14 bases remaining between them. The chain's CDR3 is CASGSGQLYNSPLHF. DNA for the CDR3: TGTGCCAGCGGGTCTGGACAGCTCTATAATTCACCCCTCCACTTT.

V usage is TRBV4-1 and J usage is TRBJ2-1; 8 bases line up with TRBD1. This CDR3 has 16 residues. V lost 2 bases and J lost 5; bases outside the gene matches: 8. Germline CDR1 and CDR2: MGHRA and YSYEKL. The CDR3 here is CASSQIRQGSHNEQFF. Written as DNA, the CDR3 is TGCGCCAGCAGCCAAATTAGACAGGGGTCCCACAATGAGCAGTTCTTC.

With respect to this clone: Other DNA sequences in the sample encode the same CDR3. V usage is TRBV7-2 and J usage is TRBJ1-1; possibly TRBD1 for D (5 bases). Germline CDR1 SGHTA, CDR2 FQGNSA. This CDR3 comprises 14 residues. V lost 3 bases, J lost 1 base, and 9 bases lay in between. The CDR3 bases are TGTGCCAGCAGCTTGGTGCAGGGGAACACTGAAGCTTTCTTT. Protein product: CASSLVQGNTEAFF.